These 32 T cell receptor beta chains share one sample of origin, sequenced in a study of OX40 agonist ivuxolimab in advanced cancers. Clones were sequenced by immunoSEQ multiplex PCR, and TCRdb holds only the in-frame ones, with some missing. The repertoire holds some 96,000 clones, with about nine tenths as singletons. The specimen comprised CD4+ or CD8+ T cells sorted from blood, sampled in a trial of the OX40 agonist ivuxolimab. These receptors were collected from an adult with an advanced solid tumor such as melanoma, head and neck, liver or kidney cancer.

This clone occurred once. The chain carries TRBV6-4 and TRBJ2-2; TRBD1 aligns across 9 bases. V was pared by 6 bases and J by 3 bases, with 5 bases of the junction left unmatched. CDR1 is MRHNA, CDR2 SNTAGT, per germline. The CDR3 totals 15 residues. The CDR3 coding sequence is TGTGCCAGCAGAGTAGACAGGGGGGACACCGGGGAGCTGTTTTTT. Translating gives CASRVDRGDTGELFF.

V is TRBV5-4 and J is TRBJ2-5; 7 bases are a match to TRBD1. CDR1 and CDR2 (germline): SGHNT, YYREEE (reference sequence). Trimming removed 4 bases from V and 4 bases from J; junction bases left unmatched: 10. The CDR3 spans 15 residues. The CDR3 protein is CASSRNRGLGETQYF. CDR3 coding DNA: TGTGCCAGCAGCAGAAACAGGGGATTAGGAGAGACCCAGTACTTC.

V gene TRBV5-1 combines with J gene TRBJ2-7, with D possibly matching TRBD1 (5 bases). CDR3 length: 12 amino acids. The V and J ends lost 5 bases and 2 bases respectively, with 8 bases between them. Germline V CDR1 and CDR2: SGHRS, YFSETQ. In DNA form, the CDR3 reads TGCGCCAGCAGTGACAGTGCCTACGAGCAGTACTTC. This codes for CASSDSAYEQYF.

This sequence joins TRBV9 and TRBJ2-1; D is possibly TRBD2 (5 bases). The ends were cut back, 1 base at V and 7 bases at J, with 15 bases in the middle. Germline values: CDR1 SGDLS, CDR2 YYNGEE. The CDR3 extends over 15 amino acids. DNA of the CDR3: TGTGCCAGCAGCGTATCCCTAGCCGAAGCGAATGAGCAGTTCTTC. It yields the protein CASSVSLAEANEQFF.

The chain is built from TRBV5-1 and TRBJ2-7, with TRBD1 matching 10 bases. The V gene end was trimmed by 2 bases and the J gene end by 4 bases; junction bases not matched to a gene: 9. From germline, CDR1 is SGHRS and CDR2 YFSETQ. The CDR3 runs to 16 residues. The CDR3 here is CASSFKDWTGGYEQYF. CDR3 bases: TGCGCCAGCAGCTTCAAAGATTGGACAGGGGGGTACGAGCAGTACTTC.

The V call is TRBV5-1, the J call TRBJ2-2; D unresolved. V was pared by 4 bases and J by 0 bases, with 13 bases between. The CDR3 consists of 16 residues. Germline CDR1 and CDR2: SGHRS and YFSETQ. CDR3 sequence (DNA): TGCGCCAGCAGCAGACTTATCAGAGCGAACACCGGGGAGCTGTTTTTT. Translated: CASSRLIRANTGELFF.

This clone has more than one count but fewer than ten. The rearrangement uses TRBV9 and TRBJ1-5, with D perhaps matching TRBD1 (5 bases). The CDR3 has 15 residues. Trimming removed 0 bases from V and 4 bases from J, with 11 bases in between. Germline-derived CDR1 and CDR2 are SGDLS and YYNGEE. The CDR3: CASSVGSGGNQPQHF. The DNA of the CDR3 is TGTGCCAGCAGCGTAGGATCGGGGGGGAATCAGCCCCAGCATTTT. Combining the CDR3 with reference TRBV9 and TRBJ1-5 gives the whole variable domain DSGVTQTPKHLITATGQRVTLRCSPRSGDLSVYWYQQSLDQGLQFLIQYYNGEERAKGNILERFSAQQFPDLHSELNLSSLELGDSALYFCASSVGSGGNQPQHFGDGTRLSIL.

DNA for the CDR3: TGTGGAGTCTCTGGGGCCAACGTCCTGACTTTC. The encoded protein is CGVSGANVLTF. The chain combines TRBV28 with TRBJ2-6; D unclear. Germline CDR1 is MDHEN and CDR2 is SYDVKM. There are 11 residues in the CDR3.

Here the CDR3 reads CARAGEGGQETQYF. The CDR3 region has the DNA TGTGCCAGGGCGGGGGAAGGAGGCCAAGAGACCCAGTACTTC. This chain connects TRBV2 to TRBJ2-5; 7 nucleotides align to TRBD2. Germline CDR1 is SNHLY and CDR2 is FYNNEI. The CDR3 extends over 14 amino acids. The V and J ends lost 9 bases and 1 base, in that order; junction bases with no gene match: 8.

This chain uses TRBV13 with TRBJ1-5; D unclear. Germline V gives CDR1 PRHDT, CDR2 FYEKMQ (reference sequence). The CDR3 has 12 residues. V was shortened by 0 bases and J by 5 bases, with 2 bases between the two germline ends. As DNA, the CDR3 is TGTGCCAGCAGCTTAGGTGATCAGCCCCAGCATTTT. Protein sequence: CASSLGDQPQHF.

This chain uses TRBV19 with TRBJ1-3; 7 bases are shared with TRBD1. J was trimmed by 0 bases and V by 4 bases; bases with no gene match: 9. There are 17 residues in the CDR3. Per the germline V gene, CDR1 is LNHDA and CDR2 is SQIVND (reference sequence). The CDR3 protein is CASSTRQGFVSGNTIYF. CDR3 nucleotide sequence: TGTGCCAGTAGTACCCGACAGGGCTTCGTCTCTGGAAACACCATATATTTT.

V and J are TRBV7-6 and TRBJ2-3, with 11 positions matching TRBD2. Trimming at V came to 5 bases and at J to 2 bases, leaving 9 bases not matched to a gene. Germline CDR1 reads SGHVS; CDR2 reads FNYEAQ. The CDR3 runs 17 residues. For the CDR3, the DNA is TGTGCCAGCAGCCGTCTTAGACTAGCGGGGAACACAGATACGCAGTATTTT. Protein sequence: CASSRLRLAGNTDTQYF.

The rearrangement uses TRBV15 and TRBJ1-1, with D possibly TRBD1 on 5 matching bases. Germline-derived CDR1 and CDR2 are LNHNV and YYDKDF (reference sequence). Trimming stripped 2 bases from V and 4 bases from J, with 11 bases between. This CDR3 has 14 amino acids. This CDR3 is CATSRRTRVTEAFF. The CDR3 DNA reads as TGTGCCACCAGCAGAAGGACCAGGGTCACTGAAGCTTTCTTT.

The genes are TRBV29-1 and TRBJ2-1; the D is unclear. The CDR3 is made up of 11 amino acids. Germline V CDR1 and CDR2: SQVTM, ANQGSEA. Between the trimmed V and J ends, which lost 7 bases and 7 bases, there was a span of 11 bases. The chain's CDR3 is CSGERWNEQFF. CDR3 in DNA: TGCAGCGGCGAAAGGTGGAATGAGCAGTTCTTC.

The rearrangement uses TRBV28 and TRBJ1-5; D is perhaps TRBD1 (6 bases). CDR1 MDHEN and CDR2 SYDVKM come from the germline V gene. V was trimmed by 1 base and J by 2 bases, leaving 9 bases between them. This CDR3 has 15 amino acids. The CDR3: CASSLLGGGNQPQHF. CDR3 DNA sequence: TGTGCCAGCAGTTTATTAGGGGGTGGCAATCAGCCCCAGCATTTT.

The chain carries TRBV18 and TRBJ1-4, with a possible D match to TRBD1 (6 bases). Germline values: CDR1 KGHSH, CDR2 LQKENI. Trimming cost V 4 bases and J 8 bases, with 14 bases left between them. The CDR3 spans 14 residues. DNA of the CDR3: TGTGCCAGCTCACTCACAGGGCTTAGGGAAAAACTGTTTTTT. It specifies CASSLTGLREKLFF.

V and J are TRBV10-1 and TRBJ1-2; 8 positions agree with TRBD1. With 0 bases clipped from V and 7 bases from J, the junction kept 1 base outside the gene matches. The CDR3 contains 13 residues. CDR1 WNHNN and CDR2 SYGVQD come from the germline V gene (reference sequence). The CDR3 protein is CASSESDRAGYTF. In DNA, the CDR3 is TGCGCCAGCAGTGAGTCGGACAGGGCTGGCTACACCTTC.

This clone was recorded only once. The chain links TRBV9 to TRBJ1-5; D gene ambiguous. Looked up from germline, CDR1 is SGDLS and CDR2 is YYNGEE. CDR3 length equals 14 residues. Trimming cost V 0 bases and J 7 bases, with 11 bases left between them. CDR3 coding DNA: TGTGCCAGCAGCGTAGATGGAGGGCGGCAGCCCCAGCATTTT. It specifies CASSVDGGRQPQHF.

The rearrangement uses TRBV5-1 and TRBJ2-1; D is uncertain. V lost 3 bases and J 7 bases, leaving 20 bases between the germline ends. This CDR3 has 16 residues. CDR1 and CDR2 from the germline V gene are SGHRS and YFSETQ. CDR3: CASSSPIAMVGNEQFF. The CDR3 DNA is TGCGCCAGCAGCTCCCCGATAGCAATGGTCGGGAATGAGCAGTTCTTC.

V and J are TRBV11-2 and TRBJ2-5; D is possibly TRBD2 (5 bases). This CDR3 is 15 amino acids long. The germline V and J ends were trimmed by 1 base and 5 bases, with 14 bases remaining between them. CDR1 and CDR2 (germline): SGHAT, FQNNGV. CDR3: CASSLAAGSRETQYF. CDR3 coding DNA: TGTGCCAGCAGCTTAGCCGCGGGTTCTCGTGAGACCCAGTACTTC.

The V and J genes are TRBV27 and TRBJ1-2; D is perhaps TRBD1 (5 bases). Between the trimmed V and J ends, which lost 5 bases and 4 bases, there was a span of 11 bases. The CDR3 loop spans 13 amino acids. The germline V gene has CDR1 MNHEY and CDR2 SMNVEV (reference sequence). The CDR3 sequence is CASSAQGFYGYTF. DNA of the CDR3: TGTGCCAGCAGTGCGCAGGGATTCTATGGCTACACCTTC.

V gene TRBV9 combines with J gene TRBJ2-2; 7 nucleotides line up with TRBD1. The CDR3 is 15 amino acids. J lost 2 bases, V lost 4 bases, and 5 bases had no gene match. Germline V gives CDR1 SGDLS, CDR2 YYNGEE. Written as DNA, the CDR3 is TGTGCCAGCAGCTTAAGGACAGGAAACACCGGGGAGCTGTTTTTT. This encodes CASSLRTGNTGELFF.

The chain employs TRBV28 and TRBJ2-7; possibly TRBD1 for D (5 bases). Germline CDR1 MDHEN, CDR2 SYDVKM. The CDR3 covers 16 residues. Trimming took off 5 bases at V and 3 bases at J, with 20 bases between the two ends. This chain's CDR3 is CASSQQGPGNFYEQYF. As DNA, the CDR3 is TGTGCCAGCAGTCAGCAGGGTCCCGGAAACTTCTACGAGCAGTACTTC.

The chain couples TRBV9 to TRBJ2-7; 8 bases agree with TRBD1. There are 12 residues in the CDR3. The trim removed 5 bases at V and 6 bases at J, leaving 4 bases unmatched. Per the germline V gene, CDR1 is SGDLS and CDR2 is YYNGEE. The CDR3 coding sequence is TGTGCCAGCAGTCTGACAGGGGCCGAGCAGTACTTC. It specifies CASSLTGAEQYF.

CDR3 in amino acids: CASRTGQVDTQYF. CDR3 nucleotide sequence: TGTGCCAGCAGGACCGGACAGGTCGATACGCAGTATTTT. The chain employs TRBV6-1 and TRBJ2-3, with 7 bases identical to TRBD1. CDR3 size: 13 residues. Germline V lookup: CDR1 MNHNS, CDR2 SASEGT. Unmatched junction bases numbered 6, after V lost 6 bases and J lost 6 bases.

This clone occurred once. The V call is TRBV9, the J call TRBJ1-2; 7 bases align to TRBD1. The V segment lost 4 bases and the J segment 5 bases; nucleotides outside the gene matches: 14. The CDR3 totals 16 residues. CDR1 SGDLS and CDR2 YYNGEE come from the germline V gene. CDR3 DNA sequence: TGTGCCAGCAGCTCTACTGGGACAGCCAGATTTTATGGCTACACCTTC. The encoded protein is CASSSTGTARFYGYTF.

The chain carries TRBV19 and TRBJ1-2; D is unresolved. CDR3 length equals 15 residues. Germline V CDR1 and CDR2: LNHDA, SQIVND (reference sequence). V dropped 7 bases and J dropped 4 bases, with 19 bases sitting between them. The CDR3 coding sequence is TGTGCCAGTATCCCCCGGCAACGGACGGCCTATGGCTACACCTTC. Amino acid sequence: CASIPRQRTAYGYTF. Full variable domain (rest looked up from reference TRBV19 and TRBJ1-2): DGGITQSPKYLFRKEGQNVTLSCEQNLNHDAMYWYRQDPGQGLRLIYYSQIVNDFQKGDIAEGYSVSREKKESFPLTVTSAQKNPTAFYLCASIPRQRTAYGYTFGSGTRLTVV.

The CDR3 DNA is TGTGCCAGCAGCCCAGGGACTGAAAAACTGTTTTTT. Translated: CASSPGTEKLFF. This chain uses TRBV9 with TRBJ1-4, with a possible D match to TRBD1 (5 bases). Germline lookup yields CDR1 SGDLS and CDR2 YYNGEE. V gave up 4 bases and J gave up 7 bases, with 8 bases separating them. This CDR3 is 12 amino acids long.

The V call is TRBV7-8, the J call TRBJ2-5; tentative D call: TRBD2 (7 bases). This CDR3 has 16 amino acids. Germline CDR1 SGHVS, CDR2 FQNEAQ. Deletions cut 4 bases from V and 4 bases from J, with 19 bases between. The CDR3, as DNA: TGTGCCAGCAGCTCCGGGGGAGGGGGAGTCGGAGAGACCCAGTACTTC. Protein product: CASSSGGGGVGETQYF.

The chain uses TRBV6-1 and TRBJ2-2; 10 bases align to TRBD1. CDR1 and CDR2 (germline): MNHNS, SASEGT. With V trimmed by 6 bases and J by 4 bases, 5 bases remained unmatched. The CDR3 has 15 amino acids. The CDR3 spells CASSLDRGGTGELFF. CDR3 sequence (DNA): TGTGCCAGCAGCTTGGACAGGGGGGGCACCGGGGAGCTGTTTTTT.

The gene calls are TRBV6-5 and TRBJ2-7; 7 nucleotides match TRBD1. The CDR3 is 13 residues long. With V trimmed by 5 bases and J by 1 base, 2 bases remained unmatched. Germline V gives CDR1 MNHEY, CDR2 SVGAGI. The CDR3 region has the DNA TGTGCCAGCAGTCAACAGGGGTCCTACGAGCAGTACTTC. Its protein product is CASSQQGSYEQYF.

The chain has TRBV9 and TRBJ2-3; 10 nucleotides line up with TRBD2. V shed 0 bases, J shed 6 bases, and the junction held 4 bases outside the gene matches. Germline V gives CDR1 SGDLS, CDR2 YYNGEE. The length of the CDR3 is 15 residues. The CDR3 DNA sequence: TGTGCCAGCAGCGTAGAAGGTAGCGGGGGGGATACGCAGTATTTT. Its translation is CASSVEGSGGDTQYF.